This TCR beta chain was retrieved from a study of cytomegalovirus exposure and HLA in healthy donors. Remarks on this clone: Its target is unknown.

Germline V lookup: CDR1 GTSNPN, CDR2 SVGIG (reference sequence). The CDR3 length is 13 residues. Trimming left V 2 bases short and J 3 bases short, with 10 bases between. Study-wide results and limits: Sequencing artifact likely explains a cluster of highly shared sequence variants.

This PCR relied on a set of 60 Vbeta primers and 13 Jbeta primers. Repertoires were generated with immunoSEQ multiplex PCR, while TCRdb's copy carries only in-frame clones and drops some. The sample yields about 200,000 clones, more than 60% seen once. The sequenced sample was PBMCs. The sequence came from a man aged 45-65 years in good health and CMV-seronegative. The gene calls are TRBV30 and TRBJ2-5, with D possibly TRBD1 on 5 matching bases. CDR3 sequence reads: CAWSRTFEETQYF. The CDR3 DNA reads as TGTGCCTGGAGTCGGACATTCGAAGAGACCCAGTACTTC. Full variable domain (rest looked up from reference TRBV30 and TRBJ2-5): SQTIHQWPATLVQPVGSPLSLECTVEGTSNPNLYWYRQAAGRGLQLLFYSVGIGQISSEVPQNLSASRPQDRQFILSSKKLLLSDSGFYLCAWSRTFEETQYFGPGTRLLVL.